Shown below are 12 T cell receptor beta chains from a single sample sequenced in a study of T cells after yellow fever vaccination. TCRdb independently ran MiXCR on the 5' RACE reads; one entry per CDR3 protein. The profile shows about 340,000 distinct CDR3 sequences, around 4.1% of them singletons. This material consisted of PBMCs, taken 5 days after the yellow fever booster vaccination. These receptors were obtained from a young man who received the YFV17D yellow fever vaccine.

This clonotype occurred many times. The rearrangement links TRBV7-6 to TRBJ1-1, with D possibly TRBD1 on 5 matching bases. Germline V gene lookup returns CDR1 SGHVS and CDR2 FNYEAQ. The ends were cut back, 0 bases at V and 1 base at J, with 9 bases in the middle. The CDR3 extends over 15 amino acids. This CDR3 is CASSLANQGNTEAFF. The DNA of the CDR3 is TGTGCCAGCAGCTTAGCGAATCAGGGGAACACTGAAGCTTTCTTT.

This chain links TRBV6-5 with TRBJ1-1; weak D call: TRBD1 (6 bases). V lost 0 bases to trimming and J lost 5 bases, with 13 bases between them. In germline, CDR1 is MNHEY, CDR2 SVGAGI. The CDR3 runs 15 residues. This chain's CDR3 is CASSYSRRGGTEAFF. DNA of the CDR3: TGTGCCAGCAGTTACTCACGCAGGGGTGGGACTGAAGCTTTCTTT.

J is TRBJ2-7 and V is TRBV20-1, with 11 bases fitting TRBD2. CDR3 length: 16 amino acids. The germline V gene encodes CDR1 DFQATT and CDR2 SNEGSKA (reference sequence). V shed 2 bases, J shed 0 bases, and the junction held 6 bases outside the gene matches. CDR3 sequence: CSARPRLAGSSYEQYV. CDR3 DNA sequence: TGCAGTGCTAGACCAAGACTAGCGGGGAGCTCCTACGAGCAGTACGTC.

This clonotype was found many times. The gene calls are TRBV6-5 and TRBJ1-6; D not resolved. The CDR3 loop spans 16 amino acids. V was shortened by 6 bases and J by 8 bases, with 20 bases between the two germline ends. Germline CDR1 is MNHEY and CDR2 is SVGAGI. CDR3 in DNA: TGTGCCAGCAGGCCGGACGGCCTAAATCGGGATTCACCCCTCCACTTT. It yields the protein CASRPDGLNRDSPLHF.

This clonotype was found a few times. The chain employs TRBV4-2 and TRBJ1-2; 9 bases fit TRBD1. The CDR3 has 14 residues. J lost 8 bases, V lost 2 bases, and 6 bases had no gene match. CDR1 and CDR2 (germline): LGHNA, YNFKEQ. In DNA form, the CDR3 reads TGTGCCAGCAGCCAAACAGACAGGGGGGAAGGCTACACCTTC. Amino acids: CASSQTDRGEGYTF.

This clonotype was recorded a few times. The genes are TRBV6-5 and TRBJ2-5; D unresolved. Deletions cut 2 bases from V and 3 bases from J, with 16 bases between. Germline V gene lookup returns CDR1 MNHEY and CDR2 SVGAGI. There are 16 residues in the CDR3. The CDR3 DNA sequence: TGTGCCAGCAGTTACGCACGAAGCCAGGCGGAAGAGACCCAGTACTTC. This encodes CASSYARSQAEETQYF.

Only a few counts were recorded for this clonotype. This chain uses TRBV5-4 with TRBJ1-2; D is unclear. The V gene lost 0 bases and the J gene lost 2 bases, with 8 bases spanning the gap. Germline assignment: CDR1 SGHNT and CDR2 YYREEE (reference sequence). The length of the CDR3 is 14 residues. The CDR3 region is CASSLDPRNYGYTF. The CDR3 region has the DNA TGTGCCAGCAGCTTGGACCCACGAAACTATGGCTACACCTTC.

V gene TRBV5-6 combines with J gene TRBJ2-5; a possible D gene is TRBD1 (5 bases). The length of the CDR3 is 15 residues. Germline assignment: CDR1 SGHDT and CDR2 YYEEEE. The V and J ends lost 0 bases and 4 bases respectively, with 13 bases between them. The CDR3 protein is CASSLESLGRETQYF. CDR3 sequence (DNA): TGTGCCAGCAGCTTGGAATCGCTGGGGCGAGAGACCCAGTACTTC.

This clonotype was recorded at least ten times. The V call is TRBV12-3 or TRBV12-4, the J call TRBJ2-1; the D gene is possibly TRBD2 (5 bases). CDR3 length: 17 amino acids. The V end was cut by 5 bases, the J end by 6 bases, with 23 bases between. The CDR3 DNA reads TGTGCCAGCAGTCCCCCCAACGGGATTCCGGGGAGCAATGAGCAGTTCTTC. This codes for CASSPPNGIPGSNEQFF.

This clonotype appeared a few times. This rearrangement joins TRBV19 to TRBJ2-2; TRBD2 matches 7 bases. Unmatched junction bases numbered 3, after V lost 1 base and J lost 7 bases. The germline CDR1 and CDR2 sequences are LNHDA and SQIVND (reference sequence). This CDR3 is built from 14 residues. CDR3 coding DNA: TGTGCCAGTAGTATAGGGGAGGGGATCGGGGAGCTGTTTTTT. Protein: CASSIGEGIGELFF.

This chain links TRBV5-1 with TRBJ2-2, with D possibly matching TRBD2 (5 bases). This CDR3 region has 17 residues. The germline CDR1 and CDR2 sequences are SGHRS and YFSETQ. V was pared by 4 bases and J by 7 bases, with 23 bases between. CDR3 bases: TGCGCCAGCAGCCCTACCGGAACAGCGGCGTGGGACGGGGAGCTGTTTTTT. It translates to CASSPTGTAAWDGELFF. Combining the CDR3 with reference TRBV5-1 and TRBJ2-2 gives the whole variable domain KAGVTQTPRYLIKTRGQQVTLSCSPISGHRSVSWYQQTPGQGLQFLFEYFSETQRNKGNFPGRFSGRQFSNSRSEMNVSTLELGDSALYLCASSPTGTAAWDGELFFGEGSRLTVL.

This clonotype was recorded a few times. The chain carries TRBV7-8 and TRBJ2-6; D gene unclear. V was trimmed by 0 bases and J by 0 bases, leaving 12 bases between them. From germline, CDR1 is SGHVS and CDR2 FQNEAQ. This CDR3 has 18 residues. This chain's CDR3 is CASSLAGLVSSGANVLTF. The CDR3 DNA is TGTGCCAGCAGCTTAGCAGGGCTAGTCAGCTCTGGGGCCAACGTCCTGACTTTC.